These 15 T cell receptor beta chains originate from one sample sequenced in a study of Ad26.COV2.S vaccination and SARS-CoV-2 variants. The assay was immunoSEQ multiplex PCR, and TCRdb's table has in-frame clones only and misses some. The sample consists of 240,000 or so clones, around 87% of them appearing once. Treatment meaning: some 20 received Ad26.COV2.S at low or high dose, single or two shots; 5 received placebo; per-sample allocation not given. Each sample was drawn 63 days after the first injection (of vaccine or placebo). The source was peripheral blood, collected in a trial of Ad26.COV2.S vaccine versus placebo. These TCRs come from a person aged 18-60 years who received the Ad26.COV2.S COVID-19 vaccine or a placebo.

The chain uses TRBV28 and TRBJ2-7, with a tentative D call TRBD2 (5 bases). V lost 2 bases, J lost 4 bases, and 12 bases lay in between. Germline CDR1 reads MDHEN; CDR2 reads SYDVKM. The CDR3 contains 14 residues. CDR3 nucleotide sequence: TGTGCCAGCAGTTTAGGGTTTTCGGGGTACGAGCAGTACTTC. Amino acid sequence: CASSLGFSGYEQYF. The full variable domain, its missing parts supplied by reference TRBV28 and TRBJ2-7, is DVKVTQSSRYLVKRTGEKVFLECVQDMDHENMFWYRQDPGLGLRLIYFSYDVKMKEKGDIPEGYSVSREKKERFSLILESASTNQTSMYLCASSLGFSGYEQYFGPGTRLTVT.

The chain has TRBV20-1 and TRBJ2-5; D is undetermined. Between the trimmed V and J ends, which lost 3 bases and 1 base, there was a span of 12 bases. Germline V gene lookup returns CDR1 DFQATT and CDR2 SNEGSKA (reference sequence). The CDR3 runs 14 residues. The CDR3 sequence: CSASLGGLQETQYF. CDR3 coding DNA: TGCAGTGCTAGTTTGGGTGGCCTCCAAGAGACCCAGTACTTC.

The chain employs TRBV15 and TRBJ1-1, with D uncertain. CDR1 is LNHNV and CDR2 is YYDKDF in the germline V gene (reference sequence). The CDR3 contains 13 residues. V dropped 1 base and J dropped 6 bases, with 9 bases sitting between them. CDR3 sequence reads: CATSRGSAPEAFF. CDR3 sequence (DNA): TGTGCCACCAGCAGAGGTTCGGCACCTGAAGCTTTCTTT.

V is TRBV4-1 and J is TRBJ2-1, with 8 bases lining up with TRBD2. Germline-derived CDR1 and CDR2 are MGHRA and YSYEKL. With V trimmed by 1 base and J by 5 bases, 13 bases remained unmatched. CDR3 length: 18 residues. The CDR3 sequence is CASSQAGPGGPSHNEQFF. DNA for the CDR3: TGCGCCAGCAGCCAAGCAGGACCGGGAGGGCCTTCCCACAATGAGCAGTTCTTC.

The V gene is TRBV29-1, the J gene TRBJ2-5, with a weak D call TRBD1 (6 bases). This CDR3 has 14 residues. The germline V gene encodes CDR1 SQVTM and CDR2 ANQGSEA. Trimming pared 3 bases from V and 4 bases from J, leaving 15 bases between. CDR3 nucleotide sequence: TGCAGCGTTGATACTGCGGGCAGGGGAGAGACCCAGTACTTC. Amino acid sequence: CSVDTAGRGETQYF.

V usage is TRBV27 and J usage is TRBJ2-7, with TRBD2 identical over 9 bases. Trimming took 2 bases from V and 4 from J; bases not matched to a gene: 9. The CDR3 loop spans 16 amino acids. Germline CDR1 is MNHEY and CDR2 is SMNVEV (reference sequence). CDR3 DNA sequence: TGTGCCAGCAGTTTAGCGGGGGGCAGCGGGAGGTACGAGCAGTACTTC. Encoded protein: CASSLAGGSGRYEQYF.

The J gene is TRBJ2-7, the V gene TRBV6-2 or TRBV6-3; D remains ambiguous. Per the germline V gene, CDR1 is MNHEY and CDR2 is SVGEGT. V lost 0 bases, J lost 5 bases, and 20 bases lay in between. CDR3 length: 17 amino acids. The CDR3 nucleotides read TGTGCCAGCAGTTACTCGAGCTTTGGCAGCTTTAGGGACGAGCAGTACTTC. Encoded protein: CASSYSSFGSFRDEQYF.

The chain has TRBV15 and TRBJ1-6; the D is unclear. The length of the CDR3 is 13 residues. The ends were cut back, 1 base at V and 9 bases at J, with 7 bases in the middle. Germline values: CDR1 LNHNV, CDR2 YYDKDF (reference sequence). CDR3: CATSRAEGSPLHF. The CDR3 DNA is TGTGCCACCAGCAGAGCCGAGGGTTCACCCCTCCACTTT.

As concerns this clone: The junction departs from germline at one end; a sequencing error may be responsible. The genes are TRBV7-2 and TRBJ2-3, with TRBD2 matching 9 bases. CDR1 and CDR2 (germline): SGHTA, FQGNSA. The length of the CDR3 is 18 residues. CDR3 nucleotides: TGTGCCGGCAGCTTAGTGGGGCTAGCGGGAACTACCGGAGATACGCAGTATTTT. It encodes CAGSLVGLAGTTGDTQYF.

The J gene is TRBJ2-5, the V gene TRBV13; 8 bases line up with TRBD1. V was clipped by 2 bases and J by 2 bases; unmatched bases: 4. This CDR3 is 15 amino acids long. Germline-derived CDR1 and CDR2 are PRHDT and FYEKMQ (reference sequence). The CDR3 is CASSLRGQVQETQYF. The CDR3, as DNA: TGTGCCAGCAGCTTACGGGGACAGGTACAAGAGACCCAGTACTTC.

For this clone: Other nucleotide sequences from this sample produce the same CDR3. CDR3 nucleotide sequence: TGTGCCAGCAGTCCCGGGACAGGGAATCAGCCCCAGCATTTT. It specifies CASSPGTGNQPQHF. The chain recombines TRBV28 with TRBJ1-5, with TRBD1 matching over 9 bases. After removal of 5 bases from V and 4 bases from J, the junction contained 3 bases not matched to a gene. Germline V gene sequence: CDR1 MDHEN, CDR2 SYDVKM. The CDR3 sequence is 14 residues long.

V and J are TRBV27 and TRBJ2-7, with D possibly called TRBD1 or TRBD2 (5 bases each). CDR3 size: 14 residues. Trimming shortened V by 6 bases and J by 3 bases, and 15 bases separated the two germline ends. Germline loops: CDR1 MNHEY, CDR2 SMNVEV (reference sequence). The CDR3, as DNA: TGTGCCAGCAGCCCAGGGAGTTGGGACTACGAGCAGTACTTC. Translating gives CASSPGSWDYEQYF.

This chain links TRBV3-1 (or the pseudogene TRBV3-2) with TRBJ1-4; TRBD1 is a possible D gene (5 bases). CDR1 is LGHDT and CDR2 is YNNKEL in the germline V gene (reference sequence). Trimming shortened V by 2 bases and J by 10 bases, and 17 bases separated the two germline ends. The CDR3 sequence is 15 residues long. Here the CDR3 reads CASSQQQASLGKLFF. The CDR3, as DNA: TGTGCCAGCAGCCAACAACAGGCCTCCCTGGGAAAACTGTTTTTT.

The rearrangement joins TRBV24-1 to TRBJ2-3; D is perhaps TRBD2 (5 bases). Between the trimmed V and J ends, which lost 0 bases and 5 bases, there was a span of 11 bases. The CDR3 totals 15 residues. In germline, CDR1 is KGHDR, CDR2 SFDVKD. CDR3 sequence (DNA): TGTGCCACCAGTGATTTGGTAAGGGCGGGAGATACGCAGTATTTT. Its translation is CATSDLVRAGDTQYF.

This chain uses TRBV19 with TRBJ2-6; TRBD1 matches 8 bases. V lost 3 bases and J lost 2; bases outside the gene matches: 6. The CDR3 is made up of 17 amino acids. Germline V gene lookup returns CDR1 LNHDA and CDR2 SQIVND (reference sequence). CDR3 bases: TGTGCCAGTAGTATCGTTGAGGACAGGGCTGGGGCCAACGTCCTGACTTTC. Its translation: CASSIVEDRAGANVLTF.